This T cell receptor beta chain stems from a study of tissue T cells after allogeneic stem cell transplantation. Study-wide findings and caveats: In patients and mice, blood and spleen missed much of tissue repertoire.

There are 14 residues in the CDR3. Germline CDR1 reads FNHDT; CDR2 reads SITEND (reference sequence). V lost 2 bases and J 4 bases, leaving 9 bases between the germline ends. Turning to this clone: The antigen remains undetermined. Each gene name is a mouse one. Read data end 1 residue before the CDR3 end; the end is taken from the germline J gene.

Some clones are missing from TCRdb's copy, which holds only in-frame ones; the method was immunoSEQ multiplex PCR. Among more than 20,000 clones, over 60% were seen once, and the ten largest hold roughly 0.61%. The sequence was collected from a female BALB/c mouse in good health. Mouse MHC haplotype: H2-d. This chain links TRBV19 with TRBJ2-2; the D gene could be TRBD1 or TRBD2 (5 bases each). Sequenced sample: spleen. The covered CDR3 bases are TGTGCCAGCAGTATGGGGGTTGGCACCGGGCAGCTCTAC. Amino acids: CASSMGVGTGQLY. The entire CDR3 sequence reads CASSMGVGTGQLYF.